This passage covers 25 T cell receptor beta chains from one sample sequenced in a study (dated by TCRdb to about 2015). Library preparation used 5' RACE. The sequencing machine was an Illumina MiSeq. The public sequencing data were trimmed at Q25 with fastp and processed into clonotypes with MiXCR by TCRdb, which kept only in-frame beta chains. Each record represents a unique CDR3 protein, reported with the most common genes and DNA among its rows. The sample table records 60,000 to 65,000 distinct CDR3 sequences; about 20% of these occur just once. The top ten hold over 2.5% of the sample. The sequenced sample was memory CD4+ T cells sorted from a lymph node. Reading the label with the study, this specimen's cell subset or site is: memory CD4+ T cells, CD4+CD45RO+CD25-. The receptors here all came from a female donor with breast cancer.

This clonotype came up many times. The J gene is TRBJ2-7, the V gene TRBV6-5; no reliable D call. Germline V gene lookup returns CDR1 MNHEY and CDR2 SVGAGI. The CDR3 is 14 residues long. Trimming removed 6 bases from V and 3 bases from J, with 15 bases in between. The CDR3 DNA sequence: TGTGCCAGCAGCTCCTACATCCGCGTCTACGAGCAGTACTTC. As protein: CASSSYIRVYEQYF.

This clonotype was counted ten times or more. The chain couples TRBV10-3 to TRBJ2-7; D is unresolved. The germline CDR1 and CDR2 sequences are ENHRY and SYGVKD. The CDR3 runs to 12 residues. Trimming removed 6 bases from V and 3 bases from J, with 9 bases in between. CDR3 sequence (DNA): TGTGCCATCAGGAACAGAGACTACGAGCAGTACTTC. This translates into CAIRNRDYEQYF.

J is TRBJ2-7 and V is TRBV7-2; 12 nucleotides align to TRBD2. Germline lookup yields CDR1 SGHTA and CDR2 FQGNSA. V was clipped by 4 bases and J by 6 bases; unmatched bases: 7. The CDR3 has 15 residues. As DNA, the CDR3 is TGTGCCAGCAGCTCTAGCGGGGGGGCCTATCTCGAGCAGTACTTC. Translation gives CASSSSGGAYLEQYF.

The J gene is TRBJ2-4, the V gene TRBV6-1; 10 bases line up with TRBD1. With V trimmed by 8 bases and J by 7 bases, 8 bases remained unmatched. Germline V gives CDR1 MNHNS, CDR2 SASEGT. This CDR3 comprises 14 residues. This chain's CDR3 is CASDPGTGENIQYF. The CDR3 DNA sequence: TGTGCCAGCGACCCCGGGACAGGGGAGAACATTCAGTACTTC.

The rearrangement joins TRBV5-1 to TRBJ2-2; 8 nucleotides match TRBD1. From germline, CDR1 is SGHRS and CDR2 YFSETQ. Trimming cost V 5 bases and J 6 bases; bases outside gene matches: 6. The length of the CDR3 is 14 residues. CDR3 loop: CASSPGGASGELFF. The CDR3 bases are TGCGCCAGCAGTCCAGGGGGCGCGTCCGGGGAGCTGTTTTTT.

This clonotype was detected a few times. The gene calls are TRBV9 and TRBJ2-2; D not certain. The CDR3 contains 14 residues. The V end was cut by 3 bases, the J end by 9 bases, with 15 bases between. CDR1 is SGDLS, CDR2 YYNGEE, per germline. CDR3 DNA sequence: TGTGCCAGCAGCGGAGACATATTCCCCAGGGAGCTGTTTTTT. This encodes CASSGDIFPRELFF.

A few counts support this clonotype. The CDR3 DNA is TGCGCCAGCAGCGAAAGACAGGGGAACACCGGGGAGCTGTTTTTT. Residues: CASSERQGNTGELFF. J is TRBJ2-2 and V is TRBV5-1; the match to TRBD1 covers 7 bases. The CDR3 has 15 amino acids. The V gene end was trimmed by 4 bases and the J gene end by 1 base; junction bases not matched to a gene: 4. CDR1 is SGHRS and CDR2 is YFSETQ in the germline V gene.

This chain uses TRBV5-1 with TRBJ2-5, with 8 positions matching TRBD1. CDR1 and CDR2 from the germline V gene are SGHRS and YFSETQ. This CDR3 has 14 residues. V lost 1 base and J lost 5; bases outside the gene matches: 4. The CDR3 nucleotides are TGCGCCAGCAGCTTGCTTAGGGACAGGGAGACCCAGTACTTC. This gives the protein CASSLLRDRETQYF.

This clonotype was seen ten or more times. The chain recombines TRBV28 with TRBJ2-7; D gene uncertain. Germline V gene data show CDR1 as MDHEN and CDR2 as SYDVKM. This CDR3 has 14 amino acids. Trimming stripped 4 bases from V and 5 bases from J, with 15 bases between. This CDR3 is CASSSIPLDHEQYF. The CDR3 DNA is TGTGCCAGCAGTTCGATACCCCTCGACCACGAGCAGTACTTC.

This clonotype was counted only a few times. The chain carries TRBV7-9 and TRBJ1-6; TRBD1 aligns across 7 bases. Trimming removed 5 bases from V and 9 bases from J; junction bases left unmatched: 10. Germline assignment: CDR1 SEHNR and CDR2 FQNEAQ (reference sequence). There are 15 residues in the CDR3. CDR3 DNA sequence: TGTGCCAGCAGCCCCGGACAGGATTGGGGTTCACCCCTCCACTTT. Its protein is CASSPGQDWGSPLHF.

This clonotype was detected only a few times. The rearrangement joins TRBV2 to TRBJ1-4; D gene uncertain. The CDR3 spans 13 residues. Germline V gives CDR1 SNHLY, CDR2 FYNNEI. V shed 8 bases and J shed 7 bases, with 14 bases lying between them. The CDR3 nucleotides are TGTGCCAGCTCCCGGGAGATTACTGAAAAACTGTTTTTT. This encodes CASSREITEKLFF.

This clonotype was recorded many times. V is TRBV20-1 and J is TRBJ1-1, with 9 bases identical to TRBD1. V lost 2 bases and J lost 11; bases outside the gene matches: 6. There are 12 residues in the CDR3. CDR1 DFQATT and CDR2 SNEGSKA come from the germline V gene (reference sequence). CDR3 amino acids: CSARRDRVAAFF. The CDR3 DNA follows: TGCAGTGCTAGACGGGACAGGGTAGCGGCTTTCTTT.

This chain joins TRBV5-1 and TRBJ2-7, with TRBD1 matching over 9 bases. The CDR3 extends over 15 amino acids. Trimming removed 2 bases from V and 1 base from J; junction bases left unmatched: 4. Germline V gene sequence: CDR1 SGHRS, CDR2 YFSETQ. The CDR3 protein is CASSLLGQGSYEQYF. CDR3 bases: TGCGCCAGCAGCTTACTTGGACAGGGGTCCTACGAGCAGTACTTC.

This clonotype was detected only a few times. The rearrangement joins TRBV5-1 to TRBJ1-2; the D is unclear. Germline CDR1 reads SGHRS; CDR2 reads YFSETQ. V dropped 0 bases and J dropped 6 bases, with 15 bases sitting between them. This CDR3 region has 15 residues. CDR3 region: CASSLELPVRNGYTF. The CDR3 nucleotides read TGCGCCAGCAGCTTGGAACTCCCAGTTCGCAATGGCTACACCTTC.

The chain links TRBV4-3 to TRBJ2-3, with D maybe TRBD1 (5 bases). The germline V gene encodes CDR1 LGHNA and CDR2 YSLEER. The CDR3 spans 16 residues. V lost 0 bases and J lost 3, with 13 bases in between. CDR3 protein: CASSQDYYRKTDTQYF. CDR3 sequence (DNA): TGCGCCAGCAGCCAAGATTATTACAGGAAAACAGATACGCAGTATTTT.

V gene TRBV28 combines with J gene TRBJ2-2; D not resolved. This CDR3 spans 13 amino acids. Germline CDR1 is MDHEN and CDR2 is SYDVKM. V was trimmed by 7 bases and J by 3 bases, leaving 9 bases between them. DNA for the CDR3: TGTGCCAGCAATGGTCCGTACACCGGGGAGCTGTTTTTT. This sequence encodes CASNGPYTGELFF. The full variable domain, completed using reference TRBV28 and TRBJ2-2, is DVKVTQSSRYLVKRTGEKVFLECVQDMDHENMFWYRQDPGLGLRLIYFSYDVKMKEKGDIPEGYSVSREKKERFSLILESASTNQTSMYLCASNGPYTGELFFGEGSRLTVL.

The J gene is TRBJ1-1, the V gene TRBV6-5; D is undetermined. This CDR3 spans 14 amino acids. V dropped 6 bases and J dropped 1 base, with 12 bases sitting between them. CDR1 MNHEY and CDR2 SVGAGI come from the germline V gene. The CDR3 nucleotides are TGTGCCAGCAGAGTAACAGCAGAGAACACTGAAGCTTTCTTT. Translation gives CASRVTAENTEAFF.

The J gene is TRBJ1-1, the V gene TRBV7-3, with D hard to call. This CDR3 region has 13 residues. Germline CDR1 SGHTA, CDR2 FQGTGA. Trimming cost V 9 bases and J 0 bases, with 11 bases left between them. The CDR3 DNA follows: TGTGCCAGTCGATTACACGTGAACACTGAAGCTTTCTTT. It specifies CASRLHVNTEAFF.

This clonotype appeared a few times. The chain is built from TRBV7-3 and TRBJ1-6; possibly TRBD1 for D (6 bases). The V end was cut by 5 bases, the J end by 8 bases, with 16 bases between. The germline V gene encodes CDR1 SGHTA and CDR2 FQGTGA. This CDR3 has 15 residues. CDR3 coding DNA: TGTGCCAGCAGCATTACAGGGCACAACGATTCACCCCTCCACTTT. Its protein is CASSITGHNDSPLHF.

The CDR3 nucleotides are TGTGCCAGCAGCCAGACTAGCAATGAGCAGTTCTTC. This sequence encodes CASSQTSNEQFF. V gene TRBV7-9 combines with J gene TRBJ2-1; D perhaps matches TRBD2 (6 bases). CDR1 is SEHNR, CDR2 FQNEAQ, per germline (reference sequence). V shed 5 bases and J shed 6 bases, with 8 bases lying between them. CDR3 length: 12 residues.

J is TRBJ1-1 and V is TRBV5-1; D uncertain. The CDR3 covers 13 residues. Germline V CDR1 and CDR2: SGHRS, YFSETQ. V shed 3 bases and J shed 3 bases, with 9 bases lying between them. The CDR3 reads CASSSGAHTEAFF. The CDR3 DNA follows: TGCGCCAGCAGCTCTGGCGCGCACACTGAAGCTTTCTTT.

The table lists this clonotype with a few counts. The genes are TRBV2 and TRBJ2-1; D is possibly TRBD2 (6 bases). Germline V lookup: CDR1 SNHLY, CDR2 FYNNEI. The CDR3 extends over 16 amino acids. V lost 3 bases and J 0 bases, leaving 12 bases between the germline ends. The CDR3 protein is CASSDTSSSSYNEQFF. In DNA form, the CDR3 reads TGTGCCAGCAGTGATACTAGCTCAAGCTCCTACAATGAGCAGTTCTTC.

The chain combines TRBV5-6 with TRBJ2-1, with D possibly TRBD2 on 5 matching bases. Germline CDR1 and CDR2: SGHDT and YYEEEE. This CDR3 region has 13 residues. V gave up 1 base and J gave up 11 bases, with 13 bases separating them. The CDR3: CASSLYRTGKQFF. The CDR3 coding sequence is TGTGCCAGCAGCTTGTATAGGACTGGAAAGCAGTTCTTC.

This clonotype has at least ten counts. This chain uses TRBV29-1 with TRBJ1-1, with a tentative D call TRBD1 (5 bases). CDR1 SQVTM and CDR2 ANQGSEA come from the germline V gene. This CDR3 is built from 13 residues. V shed 6 bases and J shed 4 bases, with 15 bases lying between them. In DNA, the CDR3 is TGCAGCGTCGAATTAGGCGGGGGCACTGAAGCTTTCTTT. Its translation is CSVELGGGTEAFF. The variable domain in full, with the rest retrieved from reference TRBV29-1 and TRBJ1-1, is SAVISQKPSRDICQRGTSLTIQCQVDSQVTMMFWYRQQPGQSLTLIATANQGSEATYESGFVIDKFPISRPNLTFSTLTVSNMSPEDSSIYLCSVELGGGTEAFFGQGTRLTVV.

Concerning this clonotype itself: Sequence at one end of the junction differs from germline and may be a read error. The chain has TRBV6-6 and TRBJ2-1; 7 nucleotides line up with TRBD1. The germline V gene has CDR1 MNHNY and CDR2 SVGAGI (reference sequence). The CDR3 has 15 amino acids. DNA of the CDR3: TGCGCCAGCAGTAAACAGGGGAGCTCCTACAATGAGCAGTTCTTC. This sequence encodes CASSKQGSSYNEQFF.